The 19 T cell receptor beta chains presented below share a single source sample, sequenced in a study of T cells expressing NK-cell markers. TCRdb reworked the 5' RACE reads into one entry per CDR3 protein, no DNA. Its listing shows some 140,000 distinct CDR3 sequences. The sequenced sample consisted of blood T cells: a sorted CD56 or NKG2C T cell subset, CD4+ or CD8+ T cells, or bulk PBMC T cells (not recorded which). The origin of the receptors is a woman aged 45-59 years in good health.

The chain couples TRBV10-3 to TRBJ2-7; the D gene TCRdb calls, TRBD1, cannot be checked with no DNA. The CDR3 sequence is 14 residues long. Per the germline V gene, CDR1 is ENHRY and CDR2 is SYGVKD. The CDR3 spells CAISEFGRGEEQYF.

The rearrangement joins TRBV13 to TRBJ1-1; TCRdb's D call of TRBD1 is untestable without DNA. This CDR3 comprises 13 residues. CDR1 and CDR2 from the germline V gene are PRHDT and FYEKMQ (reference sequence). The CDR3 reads CASSFGTGGEAFF.

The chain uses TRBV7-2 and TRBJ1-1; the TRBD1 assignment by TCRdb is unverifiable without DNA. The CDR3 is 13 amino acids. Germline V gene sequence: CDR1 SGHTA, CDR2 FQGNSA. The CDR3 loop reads CASSSRTNTEAFF.

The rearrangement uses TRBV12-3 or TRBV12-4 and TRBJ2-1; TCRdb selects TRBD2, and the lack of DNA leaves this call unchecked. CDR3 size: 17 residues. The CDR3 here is CASSPHLGGIAVDEQFF.

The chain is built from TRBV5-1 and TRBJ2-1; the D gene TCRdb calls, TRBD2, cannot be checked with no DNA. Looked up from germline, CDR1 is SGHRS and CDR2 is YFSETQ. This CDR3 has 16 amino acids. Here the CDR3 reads CASSLSPSGEYNEQFF.

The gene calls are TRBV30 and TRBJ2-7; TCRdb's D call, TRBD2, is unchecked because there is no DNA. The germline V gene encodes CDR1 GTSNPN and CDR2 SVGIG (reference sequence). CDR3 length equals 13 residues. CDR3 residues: CAWSLLATYEQYF.

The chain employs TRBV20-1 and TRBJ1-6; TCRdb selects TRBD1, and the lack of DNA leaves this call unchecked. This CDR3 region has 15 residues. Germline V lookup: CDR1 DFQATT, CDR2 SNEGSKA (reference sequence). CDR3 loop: CSAGATRQGSSPLHF.

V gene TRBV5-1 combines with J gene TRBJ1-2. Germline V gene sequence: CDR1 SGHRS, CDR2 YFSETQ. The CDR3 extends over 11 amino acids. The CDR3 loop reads CASTAGNGYTF.

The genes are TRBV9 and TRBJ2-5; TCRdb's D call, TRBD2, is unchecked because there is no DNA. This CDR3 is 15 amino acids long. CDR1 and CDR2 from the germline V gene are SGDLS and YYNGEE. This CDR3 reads CASSVAAGGLETQYF.

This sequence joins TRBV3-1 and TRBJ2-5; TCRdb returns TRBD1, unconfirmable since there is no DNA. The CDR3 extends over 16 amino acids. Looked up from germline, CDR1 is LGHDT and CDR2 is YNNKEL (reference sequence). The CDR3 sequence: CASSLSGAAPQETQYF.

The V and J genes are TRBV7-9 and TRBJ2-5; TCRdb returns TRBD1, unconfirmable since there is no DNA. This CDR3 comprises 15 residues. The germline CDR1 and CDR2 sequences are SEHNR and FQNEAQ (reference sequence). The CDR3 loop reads CASSTRDRGSETQYF.

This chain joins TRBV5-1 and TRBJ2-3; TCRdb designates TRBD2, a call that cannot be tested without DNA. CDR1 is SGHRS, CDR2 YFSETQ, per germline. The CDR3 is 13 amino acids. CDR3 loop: CASTLHSGDTQYF.

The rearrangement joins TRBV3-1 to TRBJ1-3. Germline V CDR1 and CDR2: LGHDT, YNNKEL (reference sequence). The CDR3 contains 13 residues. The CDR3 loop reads CASRISSGNTIYF.

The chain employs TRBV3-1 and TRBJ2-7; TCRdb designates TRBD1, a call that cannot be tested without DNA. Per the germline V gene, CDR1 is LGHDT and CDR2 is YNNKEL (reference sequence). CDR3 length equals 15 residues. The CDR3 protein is CASSFTGRGVGEQYF.

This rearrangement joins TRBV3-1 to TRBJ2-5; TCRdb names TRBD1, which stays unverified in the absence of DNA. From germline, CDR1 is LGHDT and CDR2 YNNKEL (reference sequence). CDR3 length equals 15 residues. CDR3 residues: CASSQGVTGQETQYF.

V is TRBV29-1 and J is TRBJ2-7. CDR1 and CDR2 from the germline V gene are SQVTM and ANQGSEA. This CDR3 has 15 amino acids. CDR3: CSVEGSGLAEYEQYF.

CDR3 sequence reads: CSARGITAVITDTQYF. This rearrangement joins TRBV20-1 to TRBJ2-3. Per germline, CDR1 DFQATT and CDR2 SNEGSKA (reference sequence). This CDR3 region has 16 residues.

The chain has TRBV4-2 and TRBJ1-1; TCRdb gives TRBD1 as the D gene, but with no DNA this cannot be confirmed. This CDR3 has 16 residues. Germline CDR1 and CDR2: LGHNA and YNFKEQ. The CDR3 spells CASSQEGRSRGTEAFF.

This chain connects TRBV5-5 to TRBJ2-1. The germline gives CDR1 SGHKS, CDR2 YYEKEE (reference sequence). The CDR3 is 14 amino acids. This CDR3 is CASSLSQQNNEQFF.